Listed here is a single T cell receptor beta chain. Its specificity is not known. The PCR ran on 60 Vbeta and 13 Jbeta primers. Method: immunoSEQ multiplex PCR; TCRdb's copy keeps in-frame clones and lacks some. The sample includes roughly 140,000 clones, 77% seen only once; the top ten take 4.9%. The sample is drawn from a study of cytomegalovirus exposure and HLA in healthy donors. Regarding the study as a whole: According to an earlier analysis, most TCR beta V segments yielded productive rearrangements about 90% or about 30% of the time.

This TCR was sampled from a woman in her forties or fifties in good health and CMV-seronegative. Material for sequencing was PBMCs.

Written as DNA, the CDR3 is TGTGCCAGTAGCCACTCCGGGGGAGTAGATTCCTACACCTTC. This codes for CASSHSGGVDSYTF. This chain connects TRBV19 to TRBJ1-2; D may be TRBD1 (5 bases). Trimming took off 6 bases at V and 10 bases at J, with 21 bases between the two ends. This CDR3 has 14 amino acids. Germline lookup yields CDR1 LNHDA and CDR2 SQIVND (reference sequence).